Listed below are T cell receptor beta chains from one sample, sequenced in a study of blood T cell repertoires in COVID-19. Here immunoSEQ multiplex PCR was the method, and the copy in TCRdb shows in-frame clones only, minus some. This sample has about 200,000 clones, with about 78% found just once. Sequenced input: peripheral blood. These receptor sequences come from a woman in her 70s with acute or convalescent COVID-19. Both conserved end residues are part of each CDR3. A D gene is named only where the DNA matches it firmly. Clone sizes are given selectively: once, few, many, or a class where the clone is expanded.

clone size	V gene	J gene	D gene	CDR3 DNA	CDR3 protein
.	TRBV12-3/TRBV12-4	TRBJ2-2	.	TGTGCCAGCAGTCCTAGCAACGGGGAGCTGTTTTTT	CASSPSNGELFF
once	TRBV28	TRBJ2-2	.	TGTGCCAGCAGGGCACTAGTGTCCGGGGAGCTGTTTTTT	CASRALVSGELFF
few	TRBV5-5	TRBJ1-1	.	TGTGCCAGCAGCCCATTCTCCCTTGGAGACGCTGAAGCTTTCTTT	CASSPFSLGDAEAFF
.	TRBV6-6	TRBJ2-1	TRBD1	TGTGCCAGCAGTTCGTATGGGACAGTCTCCTACAATGAGCAGTTCTTC	CASSSYGTVSYNEQFF
.	TRBV5-1	TRBJ1-1	.	TGCGCCAGCAGCTTGGACGGGAGGGGAGAAGCTTTCTTT	CASSLDGRGEAFF
.	TRBV19	TRBJ1-3	TRBD1	TGTGCCAGTAGTGCCGGACAGGGTCCGTGGGGCACCATATATTTT	CASSAGQGPWGTIYF
.	TRBV3-1/TRBV3-2	TRBJ1-2	TRBD1	TGTGCCAGCAGCCAAACGGGACAGGGTGTTGAAGGCTACACCTTC	CASSQTGQGVEGYTF
.	TRBV27	TRBJ1-1	.	TGTGCCAGCAGCTACAACGGGGGAGGCACTGAAGCTTTCTTT	CASSYNGGGTEAFF
.	TRBV6-6	TRBJ1-1	TRBD1	TGTGCCAGCAACGGACAGGGCTTGACTGAAGCTTTCTTT	CASNGQGLTEAFF
.	TRBV7-3	TRBJ2-4	.	TGTGCCAGCAGCGCTACAGGGTACGGAAACATTCAGTACTTC	CASSATGYGNIQYF
.	TRBV10-3	TRBJ1-2	.	TGTGCCGCCAGGGTCAACCCCTATGGCTACACCTTC	CAARVNPYGYTF
.	TRBV5-1	TRBJ1-3	.	TGCGCCAGCAGCTTTGGAGGGGTCGGAAACACCATATATTTT	CASSFGGVGNTIYF
.	TRBV18	TRBJ1-1	TRBD1	TGTGCCAGCTCACCTCCTTCAGGGGGCGCGAGTACTGAAGCTTTCTTT	CASSPPSGGASTEAFF
.	TRBV10-3	TRBJ2-7	TRBD2	TGTGCCATCAGTGAGTCCAGCGGGATGGTCCTACGGGAGCAGTACTTC	CAISESSGMVLREQYF
.	TRBV28	TRBJ2-7	.	TGTGCCAGCAGTCCGCAGGACAGCCTCCACGAGCAGTACTTC	CASSPQDSLHEQYF
.	TRBV30	TRBJ1-5	TRBD1	TGTGCCTGGAGTTCACTGCAGGGGGATCAGCCCCAGCATTTT	CAWSSLQGDQPQHF
.	TRBV9	TRBJ1-2	TRBD1	TGTGCCAGCAGCTCGACAGGGTATGGCTACACCTTC	CASSSTGYGYTF
.	TRBV19	TRBJ1-1	.	TGTGCCAGTACAAACGAACCGGGGGTGAACACTGAAGCTTTCTTT	CASTNEPGVNTEAFF
.	TRBV2	TRBJ2-7	.	TGTGCCAGCAGCAGACAATCCTACGAGCAGTACTTC	CASSRQSYEQYF
few	TRBV5-5	TRBJ1-5	.	TGTGCCAGCAGCTTGGTCGGGAATAGCAATCAGCCCCAGCATTTT	CASSLVGNSNQPQHF
.	TRBV5-1	TRBJ1-5	TRBD1	TGCGCCAGCAGCCTACAGGGGAGCAATCAGCCCCAGCATTTT	CASSLQGSNQPQHF
.	TRBV24-1	TRBJ2-3	TRBD2	TGTGCCACCAGGGGACTAGCGGGAGCCCGAGATACGCAGTATTTT	CATRGLAGARDTQYF
.	TRBV2	TRBJ2-5	TRBD1	TGTGCCAGCACTGGGACAGGGCTAGAGACCCAGTACTTC	CASTGTGLETQYF
once	TRBV7-3	TRBJ1-1	.	TGTGCCAGCAGCTTACGTGGGGGGGCGCAGACTGAAGCTTTCTTT	CASSLRGGAQTEAFF
.	TRBV5-6	TRBJ2-7	.	TGTGCCAGCAGCTTGGCGTCTTACGAGCAGTACTTC	CASSLASYEQYF
.	TRBV12-3/TRBV12-4	TRBJ1-1	.	TGTGCCAGCACCGGCGACAGGGAAGCTTTCTTT	CASTGDREAFF
few	TRBV3-1/TRBV3-2	TRBJ1-2	TRBD1	TGTGCCAGCAGCCAGGGTAGGGACAGCCTTAACTATGGCTACACCTTC	CASSQGRDSLNYGYTF
.	TRBV6-6	TRBJ1-5	TRBD1	TGTGCCAGCAGTTCGGGACAGACAGAGGGTCAGCCCCAGCATTTT	CASSSGQTEGQPQHF
few	TRBV28	TRBJ1-5	.	TGTGCCAGCAGCAGGTTGAGGGCTGTCGGTCAGCCCCAGCATTTT	CASSRLRAVGQPQHF
.	TRBV6-6	TRBJ1-2	.	TGTGCCAGCAGTTACGAGGATAACTATGGCTACACCTTC	CASSYEDNYGYTF
.	TRBV25-1	TRBJ1-4	TRBD1	TGTGCCAGCAGTGCTGACAGGGGGGCTAGGGAACTGTTTTTT	CASSADRGARELFF
.	TRBV11-2	TRBJ1-2	TRBD1	TGTGCCAGCAGCTCATCCCGGGACAGTGGCTACACCTTC	CASSSSRDSGYTF
.	TRBV2	TRBJ2-1	.	TGTGCCAGCAGCGACCTAGCGCTTTATTCCTACAATGAGCAGTTCTTC	CASSDLALYSYNEQFF
.	TRBV28	TRBJ2-7	TRBD1	TGTGCCAGCAGGGGGACAGGGGGCTCGATCGAGCAGTACTTC	CASRGTGGSIEQYF
.	TRBV19	TRBJ1-2	.	TGTGCCAGTAGTGCCTCACAGGGACGGTACTATGGCTACACCTTC	CASSASQGRYYGYTF
.	TRBV3-1/TRBV3-2	TRBJ1-3	TRBD1	TGTGCCAGCAGCCAAGGCAGGGGGTCCGGAAACACCATATATTTT	CASSQGRGSGNTIYF
.	TRBV5-1	TRBJ2-7	.	TGCGCCAGCAGCTTCGCCGGGACAACGACCTACGAGCAGTACTTC	CASSFAGTTTYEQYF
.	TRBV7-6	TRBJ2-7	.	TGTGCCAGCAGCTTATTCGGGGGCGAGCAGTACTTC	CASSLFGGEQYF
few	TRBV6-1	TRBJ1-1	.	TGTGCCAGCAGTGAACGGCGGGACACTGAAGCTTTCTTT	CASSERRDTEAFF
.	TRBV24-1	TRBJ2-2	.	TGTGCCACCAGTGATCCAGGGGCCACGAACACCGGGGAGCTGTTTTTT	CATSDPGATNTGELFF
.	TRBV4-1	TRBJ2-2	TRBD1	TGCGCCAGCAGCCCGGGGACAGGGGGTGGGACCGGGGAGCTGTTTTTT	CASSPGTGGGTGELFF
.	TRBV5-6	TRBJ2-7	TRBD2	TGTGCCAGCAGCTTGGGGGTTAGCGGGAGGCGAGAGGCCTACGAGCAGTACTTC	CASSLGVSGRREAYEQYF
.	TRBV30	TRBJ2-1	TRBD2	TGTGCCTGGAGTGTACAAGCGGGAGCTTACAATGAGCAGTTCTTC	CAWSVQAGAYNEQFF
.	TRBV6-1	TRBJ1-4	.	TGTGCCAGCAGTGATTTCGTGGGGCAGGTTGAAAAACTGTTTTTT	CASSDFVGQVEKLFF
.	TRBV5-1	TRBJ1-5	.	TGCGCCAGCAGCCCTGGGGGGGGTGGTAGCAATCAGCCCCAGCATTTT	CASSPGGGGSNQPQHF
.	TRBV30	TRBJ1-4	.	TGTGCCTGGAGTGTTACGAGGATTGAAAAACTGTTTTTT	CAWSVTRIEKLFF
.	TRBV11-2	TRBJ2-2	.	TGTGCCAGCAGCTTAGCCGGGGGCACCGGGGAGCTGTTTTTT	CASSLAGGTGELFF
.	TRBV18	TRBJ2-1	TRBD2	TGTGCCAGCTCAGCGGGAGGAGGGACCAATGAGCAGTTCTTC	CASSAGGGTNEQFF
.	TRBV5-1	TRBJ2-7	.	TGCGCCAGCAGCAAGGACAATTCCTACGAGCAGTACTTC	CASSKDNSYEQYF
.	TRBV20-1	TRBJ2-1	TRBD2	TGCAGTGCTAGTTCCGCTCTTACTAGCGGGAGGGCCGATGAGCAGTTCTTC	CSASSALTSGRADEQFF
once	TRBV10-3	TRBJ2-7	.	TGTGCCATCAGTGAGTCGGTTCTAGCCCCCGAGCAGTACTTC	CAISESVLAPEQYF
once	TRBV27	TRBJ2-7	TRBD2	TGTGCCAGCAGTCCAGGACTAGCAAGCTACGAGCAGTACTTC	CASSPGLASYEQYF
.	TRBV21-1	TRBJ1-1	.	TGTGCCAGCAGCAGCAAGAAGGGGCCTATTGAAGCTTTCTTT	CASSSKKGPIEAFF
.	TRBV28	TRBJ1-4	TRBD1	TGTGCCAGCAGGGGACAGGGGAAGGATAATGAAAAACTGTTTTTT	CASRGQGKDNEKLFF
.	TRBV3-1/TRBV3-2	TRBJ1-1	.	TGTGCCAGCATCCCAAGCGGGGGCAGATTGAACACTGAAGCTTTCTTT	CASIPSGGRLNTEAFF